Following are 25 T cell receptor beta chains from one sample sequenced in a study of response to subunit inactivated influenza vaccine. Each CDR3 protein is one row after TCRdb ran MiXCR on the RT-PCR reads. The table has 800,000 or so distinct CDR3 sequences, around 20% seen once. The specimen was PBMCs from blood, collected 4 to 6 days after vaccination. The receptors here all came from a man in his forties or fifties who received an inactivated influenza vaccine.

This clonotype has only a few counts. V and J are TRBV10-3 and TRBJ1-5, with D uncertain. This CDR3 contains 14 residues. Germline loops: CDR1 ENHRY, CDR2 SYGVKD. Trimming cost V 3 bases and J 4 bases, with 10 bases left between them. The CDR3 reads CAISDGGGNQPQHF. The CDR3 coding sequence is TGTGCCATCAGTGACGGAGGTGGGAATCAGCCCCAGCATTTT.

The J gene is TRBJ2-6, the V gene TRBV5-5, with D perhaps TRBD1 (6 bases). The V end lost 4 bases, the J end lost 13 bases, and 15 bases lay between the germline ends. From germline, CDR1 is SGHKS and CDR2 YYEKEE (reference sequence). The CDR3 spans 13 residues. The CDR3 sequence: CASSPQGLRVLTF. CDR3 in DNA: TGTGCCAGCAGCCCACAGGGCCTGAGGGTCCTGACTTTC.

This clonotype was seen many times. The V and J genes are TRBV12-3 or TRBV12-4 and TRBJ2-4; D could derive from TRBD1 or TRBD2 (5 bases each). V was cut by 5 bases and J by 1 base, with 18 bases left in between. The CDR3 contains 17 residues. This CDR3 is CASSPSLGVRAKNIQYF. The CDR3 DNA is TGTGCCAGCAGTCCCTCCTTGGGGGTACGGGCCAAAAACATTCAGTACTTC.

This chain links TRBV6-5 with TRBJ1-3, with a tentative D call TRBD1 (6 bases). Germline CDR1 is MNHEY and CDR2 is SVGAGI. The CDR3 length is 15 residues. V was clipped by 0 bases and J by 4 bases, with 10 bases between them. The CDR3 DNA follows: TGTGCCAGCAGTTACTCCCGGGACACAGGAAACACCATATATTTT. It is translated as CASSYSRDTGNTIYF.

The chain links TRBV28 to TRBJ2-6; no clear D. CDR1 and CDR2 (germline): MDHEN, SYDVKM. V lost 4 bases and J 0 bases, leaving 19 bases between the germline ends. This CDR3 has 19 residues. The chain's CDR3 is CASSSNLRRVLSGANVLTF. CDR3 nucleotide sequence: TGTGCCAGCAGTTCTAACCTTAGAAGGGTTCTCTCTGGGGCCAACGTCCTGACTTTC.

The CDR3, as DNA: TGCGCCAGCAGCTTGGTGGGGAGTCCAGCCAATGAGCAGTTCTTC. Protein product: CASSLVGSPANEQFF. The genes are TRBV5-1 and TRBJ2-1; maybe TRBD2 (5 bases). The V end was cut by 0 bases, the J end by 6 bases, with 13 bases between. Looked up from germline, CDR1 is SGHRS and CDR2 is YFSETQ. The CDR3 consists of 15 residues.

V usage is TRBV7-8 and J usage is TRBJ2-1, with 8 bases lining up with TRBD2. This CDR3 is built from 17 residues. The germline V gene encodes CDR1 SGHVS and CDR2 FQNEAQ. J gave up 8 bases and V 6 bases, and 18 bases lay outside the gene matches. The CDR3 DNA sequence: TGTGCCAGCAGTAGGAATGGAGGGACTACCGGGGGGGATGAGCAGTTCTTC. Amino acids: CASSRNGGTTGGDEQFF. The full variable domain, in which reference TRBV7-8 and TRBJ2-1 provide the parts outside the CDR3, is GAGVSQSPRYKVAKRGQDVALRCDPISGHVSLFWYQQALGQGPEFLTYFQNEAQLDKSGLPSDRFFAERPEGSVSTLKIQRTQQEDSAVYLCASSRNGGTTGGDEQFFGPGTRLTVL.

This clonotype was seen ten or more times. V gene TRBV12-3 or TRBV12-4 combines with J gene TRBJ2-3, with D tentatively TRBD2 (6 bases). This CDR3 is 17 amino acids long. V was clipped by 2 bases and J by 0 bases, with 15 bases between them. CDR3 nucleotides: TGTGCCAGCAGTTTATACGGGGGACCCACTAGCACAGATACGCAGTATTTT. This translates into CASSLYGGPTSTDTQYF.

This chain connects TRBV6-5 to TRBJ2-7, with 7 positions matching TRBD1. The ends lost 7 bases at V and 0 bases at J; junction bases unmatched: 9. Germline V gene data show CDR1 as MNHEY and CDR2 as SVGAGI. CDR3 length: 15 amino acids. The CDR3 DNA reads TGTGCCAGCAATTATTACAGGGGAAGCTCCTACGAGCAGTACTTC. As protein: CASNYYRGSSYEQYF.

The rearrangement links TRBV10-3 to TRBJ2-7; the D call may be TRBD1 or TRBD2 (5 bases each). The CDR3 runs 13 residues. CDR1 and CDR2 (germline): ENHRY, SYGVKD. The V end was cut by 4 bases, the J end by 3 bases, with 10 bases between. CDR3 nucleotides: TGTGCCATCAGTGGTGGGACGGGCTACGAGCAGTACTTC. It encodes CAISGGTGYEQYF.

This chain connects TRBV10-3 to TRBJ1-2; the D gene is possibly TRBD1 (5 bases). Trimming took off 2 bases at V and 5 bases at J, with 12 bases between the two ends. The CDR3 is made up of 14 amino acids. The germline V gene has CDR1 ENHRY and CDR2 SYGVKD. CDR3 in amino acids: CAISEGQGTYGYTF. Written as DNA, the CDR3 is TGTGCCATCAGTGAGGGGCAGGGAACATATGGCTACACCTTC.

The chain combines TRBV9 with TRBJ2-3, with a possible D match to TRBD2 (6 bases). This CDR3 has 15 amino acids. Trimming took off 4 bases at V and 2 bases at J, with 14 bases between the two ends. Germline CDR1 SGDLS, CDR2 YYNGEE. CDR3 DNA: TGTGCCAGCAGCATTAGCGGCAGACCCACAGATACGCAGTATTTT. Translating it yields CASSISGRPTDTQYF.

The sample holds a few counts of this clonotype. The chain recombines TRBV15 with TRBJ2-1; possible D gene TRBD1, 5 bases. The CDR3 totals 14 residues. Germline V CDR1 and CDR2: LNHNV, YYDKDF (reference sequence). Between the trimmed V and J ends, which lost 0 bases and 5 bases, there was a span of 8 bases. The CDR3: CATSRDHRNNEQFF. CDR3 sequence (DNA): TGTGCCACCAGCAGAGATCACAGGAACAATGAGCAGTTCTTC.

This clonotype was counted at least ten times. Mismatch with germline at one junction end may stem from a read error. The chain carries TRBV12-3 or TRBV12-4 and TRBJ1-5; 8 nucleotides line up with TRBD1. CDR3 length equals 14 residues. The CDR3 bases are TGCGCCAGCAGCCTGACAGGGGTCAATCAGCCCCAGCATTTT. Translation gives CASSLTGVNQPQHF.

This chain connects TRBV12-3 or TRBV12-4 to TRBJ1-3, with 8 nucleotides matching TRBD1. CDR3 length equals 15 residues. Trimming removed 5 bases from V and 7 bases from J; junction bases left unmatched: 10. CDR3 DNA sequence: TGTGCCAGCAGTAATAGCGGCAGGGGGCGGAACACCATATATTTT. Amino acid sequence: CASSNSGRGRNTIYF.

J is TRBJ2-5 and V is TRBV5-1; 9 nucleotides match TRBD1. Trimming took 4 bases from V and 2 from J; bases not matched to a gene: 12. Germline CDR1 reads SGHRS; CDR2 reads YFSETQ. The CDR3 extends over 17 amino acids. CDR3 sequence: CASSLAGTGTPQETQYF. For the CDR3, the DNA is TGCGCCAGCAGCCTTGCCGGGACAGGGACTCCGCAAGAGACCCAGTACTTC.

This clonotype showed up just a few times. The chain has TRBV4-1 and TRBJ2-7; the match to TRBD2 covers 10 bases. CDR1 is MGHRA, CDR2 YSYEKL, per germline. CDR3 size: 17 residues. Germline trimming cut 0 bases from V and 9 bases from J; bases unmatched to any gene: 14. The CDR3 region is CASSQDLLAGPFIRQYF. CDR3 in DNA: TGCGCCAGCAGCCAAGATCTACTAGCGGGGCCATTTATCAGGCAGTACTTC.

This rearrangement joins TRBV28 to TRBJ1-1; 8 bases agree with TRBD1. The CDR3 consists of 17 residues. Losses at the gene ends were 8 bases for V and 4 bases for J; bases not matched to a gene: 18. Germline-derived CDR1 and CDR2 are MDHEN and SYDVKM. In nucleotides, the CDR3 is TGTGCCAGCGGCCAAGGCAGGGGGCGCGGGGGGAGCACTGAAGCTTTCTTT. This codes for CASGQGRGRGGSTEAFF.

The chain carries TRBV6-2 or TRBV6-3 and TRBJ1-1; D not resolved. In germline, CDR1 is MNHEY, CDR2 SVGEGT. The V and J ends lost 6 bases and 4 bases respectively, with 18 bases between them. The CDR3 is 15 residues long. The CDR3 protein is CASRPGALAGTEAFF. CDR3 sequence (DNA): TGTGCCAGCAGACCGGGCGCTCTCGCCGGCACTGAAGCTTTCTTT.

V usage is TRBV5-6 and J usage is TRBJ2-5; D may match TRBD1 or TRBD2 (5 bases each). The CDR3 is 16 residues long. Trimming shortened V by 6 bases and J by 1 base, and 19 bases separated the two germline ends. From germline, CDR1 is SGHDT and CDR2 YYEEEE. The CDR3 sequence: CASIGGPVLGQETQYF. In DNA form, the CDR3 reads TGTGCCAGCATTGGGGGACCTGTGCTTGGCCAAGAGACCCAGTACTTC.

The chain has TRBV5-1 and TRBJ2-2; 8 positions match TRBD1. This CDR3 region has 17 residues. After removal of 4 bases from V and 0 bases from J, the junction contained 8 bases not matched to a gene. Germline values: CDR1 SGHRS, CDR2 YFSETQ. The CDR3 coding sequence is TGCGCCAGCAGCCCACCGACAGGGGCTTCGAACACCGGGGAGCTGTTTTTT. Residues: CASSPPTGASNTGELFF.

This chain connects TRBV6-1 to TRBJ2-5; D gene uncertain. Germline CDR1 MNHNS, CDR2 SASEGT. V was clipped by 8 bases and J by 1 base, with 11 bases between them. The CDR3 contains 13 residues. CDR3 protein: CASGRVLQETQYF. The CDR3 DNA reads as TGTGCCAGCGGTCGGGTTCTCCAAGAGACCCAGTACTTC.

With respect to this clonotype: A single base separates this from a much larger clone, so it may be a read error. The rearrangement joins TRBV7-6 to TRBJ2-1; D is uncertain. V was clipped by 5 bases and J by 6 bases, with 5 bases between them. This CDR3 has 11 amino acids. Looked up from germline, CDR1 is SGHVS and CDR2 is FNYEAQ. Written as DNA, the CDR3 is TGTGCCAGCAGCATGACCAATGAGCAGTTCTTC. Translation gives CASSMTNEQFF.

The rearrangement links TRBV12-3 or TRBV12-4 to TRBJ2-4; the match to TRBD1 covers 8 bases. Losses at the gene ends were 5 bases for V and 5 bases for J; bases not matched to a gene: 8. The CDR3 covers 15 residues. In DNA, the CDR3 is TGTGCCAGCAGTGCCCACAGGGGGTTCGAAAACATTCAGTACTTC. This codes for CASSAHRGFENIQYF.

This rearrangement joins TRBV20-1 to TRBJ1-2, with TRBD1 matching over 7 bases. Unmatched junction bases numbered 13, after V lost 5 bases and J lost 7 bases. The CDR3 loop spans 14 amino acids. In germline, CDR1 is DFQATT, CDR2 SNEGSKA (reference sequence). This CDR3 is CSAPARQGSGGYTF. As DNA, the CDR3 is TGCAGTGCTCCTGCGAGACAGGGATCGGGTGGCTACACCTTC.